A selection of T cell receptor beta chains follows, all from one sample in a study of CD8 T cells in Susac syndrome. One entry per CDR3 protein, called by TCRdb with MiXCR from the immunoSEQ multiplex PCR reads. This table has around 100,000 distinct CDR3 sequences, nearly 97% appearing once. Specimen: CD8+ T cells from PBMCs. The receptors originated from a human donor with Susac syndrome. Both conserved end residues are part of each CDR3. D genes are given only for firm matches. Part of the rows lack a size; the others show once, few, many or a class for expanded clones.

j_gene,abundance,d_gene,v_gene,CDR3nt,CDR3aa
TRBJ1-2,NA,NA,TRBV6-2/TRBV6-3,TGTGCCAGCAGTTACTCGAAAAGCAGTTATGGCTACACCTTC,CASSYSKSSYGYTF
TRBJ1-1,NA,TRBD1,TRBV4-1,TGCGCCAGCAGCCAAGGACAGGGGTTGAACACTGAAGCTTTCTTT,CASSQGQGLNTEAFF
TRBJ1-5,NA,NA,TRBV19,TGTGCCAGTAATTGGGACATGGATCAGCCCCAGCATTTT,CASNWDMDQPQHF
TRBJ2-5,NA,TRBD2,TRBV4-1,TGCGCCAGCAGCCGCGGGGGTTGGGAGACCCAGTACTTC,CASSRGGWETQYF
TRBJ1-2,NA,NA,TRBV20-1,TGCAGTGCTAGAGATCCGTACTCAGGCTACACCTTC,CSARDPYSGYTF
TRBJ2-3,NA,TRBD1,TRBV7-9,TGTGCCAGCAGCCCTACAGGGGTCAGCACAGATACGCAGTATTTT,CASSPTGVSTDTQYF
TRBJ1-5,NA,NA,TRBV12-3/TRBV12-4,TGTGCCAGCAGCCCGGACAGTTATAGCAATCAGCCCCAGCATTTT,CASSPDSYSNQPQHF
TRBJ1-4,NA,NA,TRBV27,TGTGCCAGCAGTTCGGGGGTGTTGGGTGAAAAACTGTTTTTT,CASSSGVLGEKLFF
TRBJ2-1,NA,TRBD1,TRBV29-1,TGCAGCGTTGGCGGACAGGGCCACAATGAGCAGTTCTTC,CSVGGQGHNEQFF
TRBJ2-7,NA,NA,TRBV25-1,TGTGCCGCATCTCCCGGGAACTCCTACGAGCAGTACTTC,CAASPGNSYEQYF
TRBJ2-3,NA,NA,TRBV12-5,TGTGCTAGTGACGGGTCCCTGCGCACAGATACGCAGTATTTT,CASDGSLRTDTQYF
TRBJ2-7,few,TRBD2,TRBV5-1,TGCGCCAGCAGCTTGGCCGGGAGGAGCGAGCAGTACTTC,CASSLAGRSEQYF
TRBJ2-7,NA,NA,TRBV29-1,TGCAGCGTTGGGGAAGTAGTTAGTAGGTACGAGCAGTACTTC,CSVGEVVSRYEQYF
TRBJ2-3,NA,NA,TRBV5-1,TGTGCCAGCAGTAATACAGATACGCAGTATTTT,CASSNTDTQYF
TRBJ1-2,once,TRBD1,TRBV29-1,TGCAGCGTTGTGGACAGGAGCGGCTACACCTTC,CSVVDRSGYTF
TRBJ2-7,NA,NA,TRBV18,TGTGCCAGCTCATCTTCCGGGACCGCGAGAGTATACGAGCAGTACTTC,CASSSSGTARVYEQYF
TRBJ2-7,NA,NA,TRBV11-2,TGTGCCAGCAGCTTGACGGACTACTACGAGCAGTACTTC,CASSLTDYYEQYF
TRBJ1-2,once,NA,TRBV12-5,TGTGCTAGTGGCTTGTACGGCGACTATGGCTACACCTTC,CASGLYGDYGYTF
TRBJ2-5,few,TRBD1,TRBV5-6,TGTGCCAGCAGCCAAACAGGGGGAGAGACCCAGTACTTC,CASSQTGGETQYF
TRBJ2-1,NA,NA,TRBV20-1,TGCAGTGCTAGAGCCCCGACAGAAAGCTCCTACAATGAGCAGTTCTTC,CSARAPTESSYNEQFF
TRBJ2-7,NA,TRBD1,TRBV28,TGTGCCAGCAGTCGGACAGGGGGCTACGAGCAGTACTTC,CASSRTGGYEQYF
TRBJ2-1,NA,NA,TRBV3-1,TGTGCCAGCAGCCAAGATGATGGGGGGAATGAGCAGTTCTTC,CASSQDDGGNEQFF
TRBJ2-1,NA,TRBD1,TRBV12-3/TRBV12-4,TGTGCCAGCAGTGGGGACAGGGGAGTTAATGAGCAGTTCTTC,CASSGDRGVNEQFF
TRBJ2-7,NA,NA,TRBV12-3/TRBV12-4,TGTGCCAGCAGCTGGGACGGAGGCGCCTACGAGCAGTACTTC,CASSWDGGAYEQYF
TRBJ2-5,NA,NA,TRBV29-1,TGCAGCGTTTTTTGGGGTTGGCAAGAGACCCAGTACTTC,CSVFWGWQETQYF
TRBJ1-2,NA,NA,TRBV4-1,TGCGCCAGCAGCCAAGATTTAGGGAGTGGCTACACCTTC,CASSQDLGSGYTF
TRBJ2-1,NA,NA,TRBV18,TGTGCCAGCTCGCAGACAGGCGGGGCTCAGTTCTTC,CASSQTGGAQFF
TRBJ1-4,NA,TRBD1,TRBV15,TGTGCCACCAGCAGAGAAGGGGGCACAACTAATGAAAAACTGTTTTTT,CATSREGGTTNEKLFF
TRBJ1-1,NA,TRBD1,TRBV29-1,TGCAGCGCCGCCTACAAAACAGGGGGCACGGAAGCTTTCTTT,CSAAYKTGGTEAFF
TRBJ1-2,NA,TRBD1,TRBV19,TGTGCCAGTAGTATTGGGACAGCCTATGGCTACACCTTC,CASSIGTAYGYTF
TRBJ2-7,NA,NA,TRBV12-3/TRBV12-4,TGTGCCAGCGCTACGCGGAGGGAGCAGTACTTC,CASATRREQYF
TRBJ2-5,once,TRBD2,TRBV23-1,TGCGCCAAAAAGGCCAGGACTAGCGGGAGAGAAGAGACCCAGTACTTC,CAKKARTSGREETQYF
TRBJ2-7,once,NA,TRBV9,TGTGCCAGCAGCGTAGGAGGGGGGCAGACCTACGAGCAGTACTTC,CASSVGGGQTYEQYF
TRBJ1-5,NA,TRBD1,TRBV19,TGTGCCAGTAGTATTCGGGACAGTAATCAGCCCCAGCATTTT,CASSIRDSNQPQHF
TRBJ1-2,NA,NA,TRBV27,TGTGCCAGCAGTTTAACTTGGGGCATAGGCTATGGCTACACCTTC,CASSLTWGIGYGYTF
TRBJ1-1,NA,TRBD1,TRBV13,TGTGCCAGCAGGTCCGGGACAGCCAACACTGAAGCTTTCTTT,CASRSGTANTEAFF
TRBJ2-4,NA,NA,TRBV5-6,TGTGCCAGCAGCCTGGACGCCAAAAACATTCAGTACTTC,CASSLDAKNIQYF
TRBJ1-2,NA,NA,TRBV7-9,TGTGCCAGTCACGGGGAGGAGGTGAATGACGGCTACACCTTC,CASHGEEVNDGYTF
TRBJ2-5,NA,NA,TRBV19,TGTGCCAGTAGTCCAACCCCAGGGGAGACAGAGACCCAGTACTTC,CASSPTPGETETQYF
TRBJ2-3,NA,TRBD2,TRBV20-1,TGCAGTGCTACTAGCGGGGGGACGGATACGCAGTATTTT,CSATSGGTDTQYF
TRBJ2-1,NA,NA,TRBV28,TGTGCCACCCGGAGCGGAGGGCCCTACAATGAGCAGTTCTTC,CATRSGGPYNEQFF
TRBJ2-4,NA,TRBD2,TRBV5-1,TGCGCCAGCAGCCATTTAGGCGGGGGGAACATTCAGTACTTC,CASSHLGGGNIQYF
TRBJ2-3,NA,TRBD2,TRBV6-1,TGTGCCAGCAGTGGACTAGCGGGGGGGCCAGATACGCAGTATTTT,CASSGLAGGPDTQYF
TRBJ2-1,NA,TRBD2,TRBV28,TGTGCCACGCAAGCGGGAGTAGTCGATGAGCAGTTCTTC,CATQAGVVDEQFF
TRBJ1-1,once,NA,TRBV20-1,TGCAGTGTCAAGGGGTGGAACACTGAAGCTTTCTTT,CSVKGWNTEAFF
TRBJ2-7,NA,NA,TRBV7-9,TGTGCCAGCAGCTGGGACTCTATCGAGCAGTACTTC,CASSWDSIEQYF
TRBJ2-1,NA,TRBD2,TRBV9,TGTGCCAGCAGCGCCGGGGAGGGCTCCTACAATGAGCAGTTCTTC,CASSAGEGSYNEQFF
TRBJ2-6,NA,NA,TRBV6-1,TGTGCCAGCAGGAGCTCTGGGGCCAACGTCCTGACTTTC,CASRSSGANVLTF
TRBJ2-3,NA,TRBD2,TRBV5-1,TGCGCCAGCAGCTCGACTAGCGGAGCTAGCACAGATACGCAGTATTTT,CASSSTSGASTDTQYF
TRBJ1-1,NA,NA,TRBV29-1,TGCAGCGTCCGTGAGACAGCTTATGAAGCTTTCTTT,CSVRETAYEAFF
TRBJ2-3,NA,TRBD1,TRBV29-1,TGCAGCGTTGAGGGGGGACAGGGGAACACAGATACGCAGTATTTT,CSVEGGQGNTDTQYF
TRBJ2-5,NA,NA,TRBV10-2,TGCGCCAGCAGTTACGGCGACCAAGAGACCCAGTACTTC,CASSYGDQETQYF
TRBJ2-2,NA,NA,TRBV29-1,TGCAGCGTTGGACGGGGGGCCGCGAACACCGGGGAGCTGTTTTTT,CSVGRGAANTGELFF